One sample yielded the 14 T cell receptor beta chains listed below, sequenced in a study of T cell repertoires in cytomegalovirus infection. Their recognized antigens are unknown. Via MiXCR, TCRdb re-called the reads, giving one row per CDR3 protein. Of under 150,000 distinct CDR3 sequences listed, more than 20% were seen once; the top ten hold around 32%. The specimen was PBMCs, sequenced either directly or after in vitro stimulation (not recorded which). These receptors came from a human donor in good health (CMV status not recorded). Some clones in this sample may be carry-over from other donors' samples.

This clonotype was seen only a few times. The J gene is TRBJ2-4, the V gene TRBV28; D is unclear. Germline values: CDR1 MDHEN, CDR2 SYDVKM. The CDR3 sequence is 14 residues long. Deletions cut 8 bases from V and 0 bases from J, with 11 bases between. The CDR3 sequence: CASGPPLAKNIQYF. The CDR3 nucleotides are TGTGCCAGCGGGCCCCCGCTAGCCAAAAACATTCAGTACTTC.

This clonotype turned up a few times. The J gene is TRBJ1-1, the V gene TRBV7-2, with D tentatively TRBD1 (6 bases). V was pared by 5 bases and J by 5 bases, with 18 bases between. This CDR3 region has 15 residues. Germline-derived CDR1 and CDR2 are SGHTA and FQGNSA. CDR3 coding DNA: TGTGCCAGCAGCCCCACCCGACAGGTAGGAACTGAAGCTTTCTTT. Protein sequence: CASSPTRQVGTEAFF.

This clonotype occurred many times. The V and J genes are TRBV7-2 and TRBJ1-2, with a weak D call TRBD1 (6 bases). This CDR3 comprises 14 residues. Germline loops: CDR1 SGHTA, CDR2 FQGNSA. Trimming removed 0 bases at V and 8 bases at J, with 13 bases between. CDR3 nucleotides: TGTGCCAGCAGCTTAGCGGCAGGGGCGTACGGCTACACCTTC. Amino acids: CASSLAAGAYGYTF.

This clonotype has more than one count but fewer than ten. The chain employs TRBV19 and TRBJ1-1; D perhaps matches TRBD1 (6 bases). Looked up from germline, CDR1 is LNHDA and CDR2 is SQIVND (reference sequence). This CDR3 is built from 15 residues. Trimming stripped 0 bases from V and 1 base from J, with 9 bases between. The CDR3 here is CASSIDPGANTEAFF. The CDR3 coding sequence is TGTGCCAGTAGTATAGATCCAGGGGCGAACACTGAAGCTTTCTTT. The full variable domain, with the rest looked up from reference TRBV19 and TRBJ1-1, is DGGITQSPKYLFRKEGQNVTLSCEQNLNHDAMYWYRQDPGQGLRLIYYSQIVNDFQKGDIAEGYSVSREKKESFPLTVTSAQKNPTAFYLCASSIDPGANTEAFFGQGTRLTVV.

This clonotype has a handful of counts. The chain links TRBV28 to TRBJ2-3, with 8 nucleotides matching TRBD2. Germline V lookup: CDR1 MDHEN, CDR2 SYDVKM. J was trimmed by 2 bases and V by 6 bases; bases with no gene match: 7. The CDR3 runs 15 residues. CDR3 sequence: CASRSSSGYTDTQYF. As DNA, the CDR3 is TGTGCCAGCAGGTCATCTAGCGGGTACACAGATACGCAGTATTTT.

The chain recombines TRBV28 with TRBJ1-5; no clear D gene. Trimming took 5 bases from V and 0 from J, leaving 5 bases between them. This CDR3 has 13 residues. CDR1 is MDHEN and CDR2 is SYDVKM in the germline V gene. The CDR3 loop is CASSMDSNQPQHF. The CDR3 bases are TGTGCCAGCAGTATGGATAGCAATCAGCCCCAGCATTTT.

The chain has TRBV28 and TRBJ2-6, with TRBD2 matching 7 bases. CDR1 and CDR2 (germline): MDHEN, SYDVKM. V dropped 3 bases and J dropped 0; count of bases not matched to a gene: 5. The CDR3 spans 17 residues. For the CDR3, the DNA is TGTGCCAGCAGTTTCGGGACTAACCCCTCTGGGGCCAACGTCCTGACTTTC. It yields the protein CASSFGTNPSGANVLTF.

This clonotype was counted many times. The chain is built from TRBV7-8 and TRBJ2-1, with 11 bases identical to TRBD2. CDR1 and CDR2 from the germline V gene are SGHVS and FQNEAQ. CDR3 size: 15 residues. V shed 4 bases, J shed 7 bases, and the junction held 6 bases outside the gene matches. The CDR3 loop reads CASSSTSGSSNEQFF. The CDR3, as DNA: TGTGCCAGCAGCTCTACTAGCGGGAGTTCGAATGAGCAGTTCTTC.

Only a few counts were recorded for this clonotype. The chain recombines TRBV7-2 with TRBJ2-3; TRBD2 matches 9 bases. V was pared by 2 bases and J by 0 bases, with 15 bases of the junction left unmatched. Germline CDR1 reads SGHTA; CDR2 reads FQGNSA. The CDR3 extends over 20 amino acids. As DNA, the CDR3 is TGTGCCAGCAGCTTACGTATGACGACGAGCGGGAGGATTAGCACAGATACGCAGTATTTT. This sequence encodes CASSLRMTTSGRISTDTQYF.

In its sample, this clonotype was seen many times. The chain carries TRBV7-6 and TRBJ2-1, with TRBD2 matching 8 bases. The V segment lost 5 bases and the J segment 4 bases; nucleotides outside the gene matches: 10. Germline lookup yields CDR1 SGHVS and CDR2 FNYEAQ. The CDR3 is made up of 16 amino acids. The CDR3 reads CASSPGYTSGYNEQFF. The CDR3 nucleotides are TGTGCCAGCAGCCCAGGTTATACTAGCGGTTACAATGAGCAGTTCTTC.

This clonotype has a count of ten or more. This chain joins TRBV6-2 or TRBV6-3 and TRBJ2-3; perhaps TRBD1 as D (5 bases). The CDR3 totals 15 residues. V lost 2 bases and J 0 bases, leaving 9 bases between the germline ends. Germline-derived CDR1 and CDR2 are MNHEY and SVGEGT. The CDR3: CASSYGAASTDTQYF. Here the CDR3 DNA reads TGTGCCAGCAGTTACGGGGCAGCTAGCACAGATACGCAGTATTTT.

This sequence joins TRBV11-3 and TRBJ1-2; tentatively, D is TRBD1 (5 bases). The V end was cut by 1 base, the J end by 7 bases, with 22 bases between. Germline values: CDR1 SGHNT, CDR2 YENEEA. This CDR3 is 17 amino acids long. CDR3 in amino acids: CASSLVRDHGRSPGYTF. In nucleotides, the CDR3 is TGTGCCAGCAGCTTAGTTAGGGACCACGGACGATCGCCTGGCTACACCTTC.

The chain employs TRBV7-6 and TRBJ2-6; TRBD1 is a possible D gene (5 bases). The V gene's germline CDR1 is SGHVS and CDR2 FNYEAQ. V was cut by 8 bases and J by 2 bases, with 10 bases left in between. This CDR3 comprises 14 residues. CDR3 nucleotides: TGTGCCAGCCGGTGGGGCACTGGGGCCAACGTCCTGACTTTC. It encodes CASRWGTGANVLTF.

There are many counts of this clonotype. This rearrangement joins TRBV7-2 to TRBJ2-3; 11 bases are shared with TRBD2. CDR1 is SGHTA, CDR2 FQGNSA, per germline. V lost 3 bases, J lost 0 bases, and 2 bases stayed unmatched. The CDR3 has 16 residues. The CDR3 DNA is TGTGCCAGCAGCTTGACTAGCGGGGCTAGCACAGATACGCAGTATTTT. Translated, it gives CASSLTSGASTDTQYF.